The 24 T cell receptor beta chains in this list originate from one sample, sequenced in a study of cytomegalovirus exposure and HLA in healthy donors. This table comes from immunoSEQ multiplex PCR, and its TCRdb copy is limited to in-frame clones, with some not included. The sample contains some 120,000 clones, about nine tenths of which appear only once. Sequencing was done on a sample of PBMCs. Receptor source: a man under 40 in good health and CMV-seronegative.

The genes are TRBV4-3 and TRBJ1-1; D call uncertain. V lost 1 base and J 5 bases, leaving 8 bases between the germline ends. Germline V lookup: CDR1 LGHNA, CDR2 YSLEER. The CDR3 is 13 residues long. The chain's CDR3 is CASSQVRLTEAFF. The CDR3, as DNA: TGCGCCAGCAGCCAAGTCAGGTTAACTGAAGCTTTCTTT.

This chain uses TRBV6-1 with TRBJ1-5; no clear D. The V gene's germline CDR1 is MNHNS and CDR2 SASEGT. This CDR3 contains 15 residues. Deletions cut 7 bases from V and 1 base from J, with 14 bases between. This chain's CDR3 is CASMEVSPSNQPQHF. In nucleotides, the CDR3 is TGTGCCAGCATGGAGGTCTCCCCGAGCAATCAGCCCCAGCATTTT.

V usage is TRBV15 and J usage is TRBJ1-6; 10 nucleotides align to TRBD1. CDR1 is LNHNV and CDR2 is YYDKDF in the germline V gene (reference sequence). CDR3 size: 17 residues. The trim removed 2 bases at V and 0 bases at J, leaving 1 base unmatched. CDR3 amino acids: CATSRRTGGSYNSPLHF. The CDR3 coding sequence is TGTGCCACCAGCAGAAGGACAGGGGGCTCCTATAATTCACCCCTCCACTTT.

V gene TRBV6-1 combines with J gene TRBJ2-7, with 7 bases aligning to TRBD1. Germline assignment: CDR1 MNHNS and CDR2 SASEGT. J lost 2 bases, V lost 8 bases, and 3 bases had no gene match. This CDR3 is built from 12 residues. CDR3 nucleotide sequence: TGTGCCAGCCACAGGGGTCCCTACGAGCAGTACTTC. Its translation is CASHRGPYEQYF.

The V and J genes are TRBV7-3 and TRBJ2-3; weak D call: TRBD2 (6 bases). Trimming cost V 0 bases and J 6 bases, with 13 bases left between them. CDR1 is SGHTA, CDR2 FQGTGA, per germline. This CDR3 has 15 amino acids. CDR3 residues: CASSLTGGSYDTQYF. The CDR3 DNA sequence: TGTGCCAGCAGCTTAACGGGAGGCAGCTATGATACGCAGTATTTT.

V usage is TRBV19 and J usage is TRBJ1-4; 7 bases line up with TRBD1. Trimming removed 4 bases from V and 7 bases from J; junction bases left unmatched: 9. Germline lookup yields CDR1 LNHDA and CDR2 SQIVND (reference sequence). There are 15 residues in the CDR3. DNA of the CDR3: TGTGCCAGTAGTACGACAGGGCTGAAGGCTGAAAAACTGTTTTTT. The encoded protein is CASSTTGLKAEKLFF.

On this clone itself: This CDR3 is also generated by other DNA sequences in the sample. The J gene is TRBJ2-7, the V gene TRBV4-3, with TRBD1 matching over 8 bases. The CDR3 is 15 amino acids. The V and J ends lost 1 base and 2 bases, in that order; junction bases with no gene match: 4. Germline-derived CDR1 and CDR2 are LGHNA and YSLEER. The CDR3, as DNA: TGCGCCAGCAGCCAAGGGGCAGGGGGCACCTACGAGCAGTACTTC. This translates into CASSQGAGGTYEQYF.

Only one count was recorded for this clone. This sequence joins TRBV5-1 and TRBJ2-7; 7 bases align to TRBD1. The CDR3 runs to 15 residues. The junction had 9 bases not matched to a gene; V was cut back by 4 bases and J by 2 bases. The germline V gene has CDR1 SGHRS and CDR2 YFSETQ. The CDR3 nucleotides are TGCGCCAGCAGCCAAGGGACAGCGCCTACCTACGAGCAGTACTTC. The encoded protein is CASSQGTAPTYEQYF.

This clone has only a few counts. The CDR3 nucleotides are TGTGCCAGCAGTGAGCCTAGCGGAACCTACGAGCAGTACTTC. As protein: CASSEPSGTYEQYF. The gene calls are TRBV2 and TRBJ2-7; the match to TRBD2 covers 7 bases. Germline values: CDR1 SNHLY, CDR2 FYNNEI. Trimming at V came to 3 bases and at J to 2 bases, leaving 4 bases not matched to a gene. This CDR3 contains 14 residues.

This clone was counted only a few times. The rearrangement links TRBV2 to TRBJ1-4; D is ambiguous. The CDR3 is made up of 13 amino acids. CDR1 is SNHLY, CDR2 FYNNEI, per germline. The V and J ends lost 4 bases and 4 bases respectively, with 7 bases between them. DNA for the CDR3: TGTGCCAGCAGTGGTCAGGTTAATGAAAAACTGTTTTTT. Translated: CASSGQVNEKLFF.

The V and J genes are TRBV10-2 and TRBJ1-3, with D perhaps matching TRBD1 (6 bases). The CDR3 runs 17 residues. CDR1 is WSHSY and CDR2 is SAAADI in the germline V gene. The germline V and J ends were trimmed by 2 bases and 9 bases, with 23 bases remaining between them. Here the CDR3 reads CASSEPTTTGSLGTIYF. The CDR3 coding sequence is TGCGCCAGCAGTGAGCCCACCACAACAGGGAGCCTGGGCACCATATATTTT.

The genes are TRBV7-9 and TRBJ2-1; 7 bases are a match to TRBD1. CDR3 length: 16 amino acids. Unmatched junction bases numbered 10, after V lost 6 bases and J lost 2 bases. Germline V gives CDR1 SEHNR, CDR2 FQNEAQ (reference sequence). For the CDR3, the DNA is TGTGCCAGCAGGTCCACAACGGGACAGACCTACAATGAGCAGTTCTTC. Its translation: CASRSTTGQTYNEQFF.

The chain uses TRBV10-1 and TRBJ2-5, with 8 bases that match TRBD2. The junction had 8 bases not matched to a gene; V was cut back by 4 bases and J by 4 bases. In germline, CDR1 is WNHNN, CDR2 SYGVQD (reference sequence). This CDR3 contains 15 residues. DNA of the CDR3: TGCGCCAGCAGTGTTGGGACTAGTGCGGGAGAGACCCAGTACTTC. Protein sequence: CASSVGTSAGETQYF.

The chain carries TRBV18 and TRBJ2-1; 10 nucleotides line up with TRBD2. With 2 bases clipped from V and 0 bases from J, the junction kept 4 bases outside the gene matches. The CDR3 is 17 residues long. Germline V gene sequence: CDR1 KGHSH, CDR2 LQKENI. CDR3 sequence: CASSPLPSGSSYNEQFF. CDR3 DNA sequence: TGTGCCAGCTCACCATTGCCTAGCGGGAGCTCCTACAATGAGCAGTTCTTC.

The chain combines TRBV7-2 with TRBJ1-5; 7 nucleotides align to TRBD1. Trimming cost V 1 base and J 6 bases; bases outside gene matches: 9. This CDR3 comprises 16 residues. Germline V gives CDR1 SGHTA, CDR2 FQGNSA. In DNA, the CDR3 is TGTGCCAGCAGCTTAGTTTTGCAGGGGGTGACTCAGCCCCAGCATTTT. Translated, it gives CASSLVLQGVTQPQHF.

The chain is built from TRBV10-3 and TRBJ1-1; D remains unclear. Germline assignment: CDR1 ENHRY and CDR2 SYGVKD. The CDR3 loop spans 14 amino acids. The ends were cut back, 4 bases at V and 4 bases at J, with 13 bases in the middle. The CDR3 loop is CAISGEGWGTEAFF. For the CDR3, the DNA is TGTGCCATCAGTGGGGAGGGCTGGGGCACTGAAGCTTTCTTT.

The chain links TRBV6-1 to TRBJ2-3; TRBD2 agrees at 12 bases. V lost 1 base, J lost 2 bases, and 7 bases stayed unmatched. The CDR3 is 18 residues long. Germline V gives CDR1 MNHNS, CDR2 SASEGT. CDR3 residues: CASSEGRTSGTNTDTQYF. In DNA, the CDR3 is TGTGCCAGCAGTGAAGGCAGGACTAGCGGGACCAACACAGATACGCAGTATTTT.

Only one count was recorded for this clone. The chain uses TRBV27 and TRBJ2-1; no definite D call. This CDR3 spans 16 amino acids. The germline CDR1 and CDR2 sequences are MNHEY and SMNVEV (reference sequence). The V end was cut by 2 bases, the J end by 0 bases, with 11 bases between. The CDR3 bases are TGTGCCAGCAGTTTAGCCCCGCCAGGCTCCTACAATGAGCAGTTCTTC. It is translated as CASSLAPPGSYNEQFF.

There are a few counts of this clone. The chain employs TRBV30 and TRBJ1-2; perhaps TRBD1 as D (6 bases). Between the trimmed V and J ends, which lost 2 bases and 7 bases, there was a span of 20 bases. This CDR3 spans 15 amino acids. Germline assignment: CDR1 GTSNPN and CDR2 SVGIG (reference sequence). CDR3 in amino acids: CAWSRLGEGQSGYTF. DNA of the CDR3: TGTGCCTGGAGTCGCCTGGGCGAAGGACAGTCTGGCTACACCTTC.

For the CDR3, the DNA is TGTGCCAGCAATAGGGGGCGGGACGGGGAGCTGTTTTTT. Residues: CASNRGRDGELFF. The V call is TRBV6-5, the J call TRBJ2-2; tentative D call: TRBD1 (7 bases). Germline values: CDR1 MNHEY, CDR2 SVGAGI. Trimming pared 7 bases from V and 7 bases from J, leaving 13 bases between. CDR3 length: 13 amino acids.

V and J are TRBV7-8 and TRBJ2-7; weak D call: TRBD2 (5 bases). V was pared by 3 bases and J by 3 bases, with 12 bases between. Germline loops: CDR1 SGHVS, CDR2 FQNEAQ. CDR3 length: 14 amino acids. The CDR3 here is CASSFGDLSYEQYF. CDR3 in DNA: TGTGCCAGCAGCTTCGGGGATCTAAGCTACGAGCAGTACTTC.

V is TRBV25-1 and J is TRBJ1-4, with 8 nucleotides matching TRBD1. From germline, CDR1 is MGHDK and CDR2 SYGVNS. This CDR3 spans 16 amino acids. J gave up 2 bases and V 0 bases, and 2 bases lay outside the gene matches. CDR3 residues: CASSEYQGATNEKLFF. CDR3 in DNA: TGTGCCAGCAGTGAATATCAGGGGGCGACTAATGAAAAACTGTTTTTT.

Only one count was recorded for this clone. The chain links TRBV25-1 to TRBJ1-1, with 7 bases that match TRBD1. Germline V lookup: CDR1 MGHDK, CDR2 SYGVNS. After removal of 4 bases from V and 3 bases from J, the junction contained 5 bases not matched to a gene. The CDR3 runs 14 residues. The CDR3 region has the DNA TGTGCCAGCAGTGTCAGGGGGTTCTACACTGAAGCTTTCTTT. Amino acid sequence: CASSVRGFYTEAFF.

The chain couples TRBV18 to TRBJ1-1; 8 nucleotides match TRBD1. This CDR3 is 16 amino acids long. V trimming: 2 bases; J trimming: 2 bases; junction bases outside the gene matches: 7. Per germline, CDR1 KGHSH and CDR2 LQKENI. The CDR3 loop reads CASSPTYTGGNTEAFF. The CDR3 nucleotides are TGTGCCAGCTCACCAACGTATACAGGGGGTAACACTGAAGCTTTCTTT. The full variable domain, its missing parts supplied by reference TRBV18 and TRBJ1-1, is NAGVMQNPRHLVRRRGQEARLRCSPMKGHSHVYWYRQLPEEGLKFMVYLQKENIIDESGMPKERFSAEFPKEGPSILRIQQVVRGDSAAYFCASSPTYTGGNTEAFFGQGTRLTVV.